The T cell receptor (beta chain) described here comes from a study of early T cells in non-severe SARS-CoV-2 infection. Across the whole study: With bulk RNA from unsorted whole blood as input, sequencing yielded unpaired chains. Study-level results: Reliance on VDJdb matching favored anti-spike CD8 responses; private and CD4 specificities were missed.

This clonotype was counted at least ten times. The target antigen is unknown. Germline V gene sequence: CDR1 SGHTA, CDR2 FQGNSA. V gave up 1 base and J gave up 0 bases, with 13 bases separating them. This CDR3 is 17 amino acids long. Molecules of cDNA were individually given unique molecular identifiers that were attached to them. TCRdb re-called the 5' RACE reads with MiXCR, one entry per CDR3 protein. The repertoire holds about 48,000 distinct CDR3 sequences, 6.2% seen once, with about 7% in the top ten. V is TRBV7-2 and J is TRBJ1-3; TRBD1 is a possible D gene (6 bases). This TCR was recovered from an adult who was a healthcare worker with PCR-confirmed SARS-CoV-2 infection or an uninfected control (not recorded which). The sample here was whole blood, taken at baseline. The CDR3 bases are TGTGCCAGCAGCTTAGAGTCAGGGGACTACTCTGGAAACACCATATATTTT. It translates to CASSLESGDYSGNTIYF.